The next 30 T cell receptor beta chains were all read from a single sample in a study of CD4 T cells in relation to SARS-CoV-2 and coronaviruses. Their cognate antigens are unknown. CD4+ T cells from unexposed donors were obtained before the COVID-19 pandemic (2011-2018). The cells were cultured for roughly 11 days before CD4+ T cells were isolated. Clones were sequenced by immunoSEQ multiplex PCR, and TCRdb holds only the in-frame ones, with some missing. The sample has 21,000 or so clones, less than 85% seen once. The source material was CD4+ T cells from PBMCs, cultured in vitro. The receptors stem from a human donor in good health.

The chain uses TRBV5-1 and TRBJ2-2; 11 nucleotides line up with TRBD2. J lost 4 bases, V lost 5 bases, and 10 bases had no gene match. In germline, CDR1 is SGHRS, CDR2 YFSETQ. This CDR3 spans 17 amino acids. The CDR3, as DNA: TGCGCCAGCAGATCCACTAGCGGGAGTTTCCCCACCGGGGAGCTGTTTTTT. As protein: CASRSTSGSFPTGELFF.

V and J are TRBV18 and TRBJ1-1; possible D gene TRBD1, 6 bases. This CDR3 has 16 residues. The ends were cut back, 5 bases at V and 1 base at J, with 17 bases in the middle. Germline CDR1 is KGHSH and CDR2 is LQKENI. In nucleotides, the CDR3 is TGTGCCAGCTCAGCAGGACAGCCTTCATCGAACACTGAAGCTTTCTTT. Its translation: CASSAGQPSSNTEAFF.

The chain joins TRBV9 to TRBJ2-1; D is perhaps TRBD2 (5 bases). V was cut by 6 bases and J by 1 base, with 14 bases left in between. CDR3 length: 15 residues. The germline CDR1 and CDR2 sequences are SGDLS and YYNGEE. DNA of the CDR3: TGTGCCAGCAATACGGGGTCGGGATCCTACAATGAGCAGTTCTTC. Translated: CASNTGSGSYNEQFF.

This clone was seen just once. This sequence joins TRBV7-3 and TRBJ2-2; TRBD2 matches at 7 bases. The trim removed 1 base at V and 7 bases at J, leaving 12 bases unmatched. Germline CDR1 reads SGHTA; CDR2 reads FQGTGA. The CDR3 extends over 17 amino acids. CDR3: CASSLIGLGRAGGELFF. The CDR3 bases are TGTGCCAGCAGCTTAATTGGTTTAGGGAGGGCCGGCGGGGAGCTGTTTTTT.

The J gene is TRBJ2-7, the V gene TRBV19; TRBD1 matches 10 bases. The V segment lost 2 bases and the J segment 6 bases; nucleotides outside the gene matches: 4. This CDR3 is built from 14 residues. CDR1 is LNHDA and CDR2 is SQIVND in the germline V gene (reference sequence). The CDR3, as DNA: TGTGCCAGTAGTATAATTGGGACAGGGGCCGAGCAGTACTTC. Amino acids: CASSIIGTGAEQYF.

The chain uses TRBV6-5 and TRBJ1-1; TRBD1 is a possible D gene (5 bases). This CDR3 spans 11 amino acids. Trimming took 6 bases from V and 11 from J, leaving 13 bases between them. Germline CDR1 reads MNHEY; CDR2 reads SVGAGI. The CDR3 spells CASRLDSLAFF. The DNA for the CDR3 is TGTGCCAGCAGATTAGACAGTTTGGCTTTCTTT.

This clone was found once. The CDR3 nucleotides are TGTGCCAGCACGAGCGGGGTTTCCTACAATGAGCAGTTCTTC. This sequence encodes CASTSGVSYNEQFF. V is TRBV9 and J is TRBJ2-1, with 7 bases lining up with TRBD2. The J segment lost 1 base and the V segment lost 6 bases, leaving 4 bases of the junction unmatched. The germline CDR1 and CDR2 sequences are SGDLS and YYNGEE. CDR3 length equals 14 residues.

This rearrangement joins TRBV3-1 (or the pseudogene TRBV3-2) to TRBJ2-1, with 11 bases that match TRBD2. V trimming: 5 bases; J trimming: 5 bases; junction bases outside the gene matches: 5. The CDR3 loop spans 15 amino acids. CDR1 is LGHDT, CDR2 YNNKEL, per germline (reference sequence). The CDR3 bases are TGTGCCAGCAGCGATAGCGGGAGGGCCAACAATGAGCAGTTCTTC. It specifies CASSDSGRANNEQFF.

The CDR3 is CASSTGRVAHEQFF. CDR3 nucleotide sequence: TGCGCCAGCAGCACGGGACGAGTGGCCCATGAGCAGTTCTTC. The V call is TRBV5-1, the J call TRBJ2-1; either TRBD1 or TRBD2 may fit D (5 bases each). CDR1 and CDR2 (germline): SGHRS, YFSETQ. The V and J ends lost 4 bases and 8 bases respectively, with 16 bases between them. The CDR3 is made up of 14 amino acids. Drawing the rest from reference TRBV5-1 and TRBJ2-1, the complete variable domain is KAGVTQTPRYLIKTRGQQVTLSCSPISGHRSVSWYQQTPGQGLQFLFEYFSETQRNKGNFPGRFSGRQFSNSRSEMNVSTLELGDSALYLCASSTGRVAHEQFFGPGTRLTVL.

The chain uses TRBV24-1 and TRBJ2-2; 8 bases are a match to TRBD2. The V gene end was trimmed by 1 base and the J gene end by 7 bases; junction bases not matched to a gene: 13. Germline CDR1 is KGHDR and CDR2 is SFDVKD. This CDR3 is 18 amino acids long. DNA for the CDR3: TGTGCCACCAGTGATTTTGCCAACACCGGGACTAGGAGCGGGGAGCTGTTTTTT. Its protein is CATSDFANTGTRSGELFF.

The CDR3 is CASRTSGRASEQFF. CDR3 sequence (DNA): TGTGCCAGCAGGACTAGCGGGAGGGCCAGTGAGCAGTTCTTC. The V and J genes are TRBV7-9 and TRBJ2-1; 14 positions match TRBD2. The CDR3 consists of 14 residues. V gave up 6 bases and J gave up 9 bases; unmatched junction bases: 4. The germline gives CDR1 SEHNR, CDR2 FQNEAQ (reference sequence).

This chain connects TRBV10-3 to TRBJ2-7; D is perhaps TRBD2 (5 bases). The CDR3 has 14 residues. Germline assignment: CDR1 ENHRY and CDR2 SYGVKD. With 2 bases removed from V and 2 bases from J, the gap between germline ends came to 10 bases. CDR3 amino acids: CAISETLAPYEQYF. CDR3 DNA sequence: TGTGCCATCAGTGAGACCCTAGCACCCTACGAGCAGTACTTC.

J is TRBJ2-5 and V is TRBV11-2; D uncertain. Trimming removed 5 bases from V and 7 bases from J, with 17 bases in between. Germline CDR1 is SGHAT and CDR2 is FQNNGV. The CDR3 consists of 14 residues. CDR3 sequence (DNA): TGTGCCAGCAGCCTCCGGACCCGATGGGGGACCCAGTACTTC. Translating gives CASSLRTRWGTQYF.

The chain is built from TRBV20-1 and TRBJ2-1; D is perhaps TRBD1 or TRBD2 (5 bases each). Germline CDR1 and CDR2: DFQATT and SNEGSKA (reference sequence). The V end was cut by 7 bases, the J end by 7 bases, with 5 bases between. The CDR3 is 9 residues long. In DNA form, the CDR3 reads TGCAGTGGGGGGAATGAGCAGTTCTTC. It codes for CSGGNEQFF.

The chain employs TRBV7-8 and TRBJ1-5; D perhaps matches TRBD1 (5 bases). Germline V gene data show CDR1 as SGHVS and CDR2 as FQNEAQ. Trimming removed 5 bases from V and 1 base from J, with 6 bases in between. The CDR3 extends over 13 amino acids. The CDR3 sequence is CASSRDSNQPQHF. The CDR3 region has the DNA TGTGCCAGCAGCAGGGACAGCAATCAGCCCCAGCATTTT. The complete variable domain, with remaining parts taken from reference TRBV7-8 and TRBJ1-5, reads GAGVSQSPRYKVAKRGQDVALRCDPISGHVSLFWYQQALGQGPEFLTYFQNEAQLDKSGLPSDRFFAERPEGSVSTLKIQRTQQEDSAVYLCASSRDSNQPQHFGDGTRLSIL.

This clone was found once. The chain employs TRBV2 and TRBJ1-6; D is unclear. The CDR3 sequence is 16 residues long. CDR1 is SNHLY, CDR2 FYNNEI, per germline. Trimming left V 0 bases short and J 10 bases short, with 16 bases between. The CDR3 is CASSEAPRGNSSPLHF. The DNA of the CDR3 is TGTGCCAGCAGTGAAGCCCCTCGAGGGAATTCATCACCCCTCCACTTT.

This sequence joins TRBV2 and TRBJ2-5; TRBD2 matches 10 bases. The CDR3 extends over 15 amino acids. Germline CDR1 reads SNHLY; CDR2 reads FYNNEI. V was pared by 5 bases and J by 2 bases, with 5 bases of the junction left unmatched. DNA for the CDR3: TGTGCCAGCAGTTCGTTAGCGGGAGGTCAAGAGACCCAGTACTTC. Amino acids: CASSSLAGGQETQYF.

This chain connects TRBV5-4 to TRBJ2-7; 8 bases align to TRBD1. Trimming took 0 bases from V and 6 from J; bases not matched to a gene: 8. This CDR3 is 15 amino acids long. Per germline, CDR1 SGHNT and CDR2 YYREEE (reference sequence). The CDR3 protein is CASSLGQGAVREQYF. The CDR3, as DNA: TGTGCCAGCAGCTTGGGGCAGGGGGCGGTGCGCGAGCAGTACTTC.

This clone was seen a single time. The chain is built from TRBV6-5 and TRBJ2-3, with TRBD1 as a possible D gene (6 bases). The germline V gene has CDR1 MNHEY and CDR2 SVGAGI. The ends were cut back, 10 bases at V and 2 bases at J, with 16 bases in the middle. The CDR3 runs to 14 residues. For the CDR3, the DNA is TGTGCCACGCGCACTCCAGGGGTCACAGATACGCAGTATTTT. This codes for CATRTPGVTDTQYF.

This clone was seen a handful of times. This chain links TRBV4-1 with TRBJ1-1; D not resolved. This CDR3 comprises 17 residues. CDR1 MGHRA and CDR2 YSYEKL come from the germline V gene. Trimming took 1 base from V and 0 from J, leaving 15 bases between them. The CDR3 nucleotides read TGCGCCAGCAGCCAAGTATATTTCGTCCCAATGAACACTGAAGCTTTCTTT. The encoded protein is CASSQVYFVPMNTEAFF.

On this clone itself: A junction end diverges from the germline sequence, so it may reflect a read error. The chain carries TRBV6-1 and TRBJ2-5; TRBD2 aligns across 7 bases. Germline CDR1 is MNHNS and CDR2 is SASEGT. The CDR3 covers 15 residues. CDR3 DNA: TGTGCCAGCAGAGAAGCGGGACCCCCTGGGGAGACCCAGTACTTC. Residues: CASREAGPPGETQYF.

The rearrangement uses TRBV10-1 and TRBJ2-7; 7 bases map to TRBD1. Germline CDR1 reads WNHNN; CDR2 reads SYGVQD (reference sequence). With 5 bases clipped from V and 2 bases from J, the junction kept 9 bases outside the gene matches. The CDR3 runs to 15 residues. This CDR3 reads CASSRGTGQTYEQYF. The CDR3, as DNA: TGCGCCAGCAGTCGTGGGACGGGACAGACCTACGAGCAGTACTTC.

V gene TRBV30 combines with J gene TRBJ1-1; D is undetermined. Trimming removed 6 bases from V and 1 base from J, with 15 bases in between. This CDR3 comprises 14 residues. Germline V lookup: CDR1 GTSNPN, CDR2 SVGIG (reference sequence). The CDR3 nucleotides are TGTGCCTGTGGCAGGTCGGGGTCGAACACTGAAGCTTTCTTT. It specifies CACGRSGSNTEAFF.

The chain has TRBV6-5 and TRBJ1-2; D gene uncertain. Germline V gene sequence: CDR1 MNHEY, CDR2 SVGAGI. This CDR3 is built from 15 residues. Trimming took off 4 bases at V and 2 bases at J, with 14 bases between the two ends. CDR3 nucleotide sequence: TGTGCCAGCAGTTCCCGGCGGACGTCGAACTATGGCTACACCTTC. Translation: CASSSRRTSNYGYTF.

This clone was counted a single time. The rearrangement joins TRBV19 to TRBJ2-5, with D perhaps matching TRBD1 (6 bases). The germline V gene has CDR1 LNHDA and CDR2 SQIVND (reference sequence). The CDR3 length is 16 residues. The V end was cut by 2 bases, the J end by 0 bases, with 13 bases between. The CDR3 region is CASSIRGGRYQETQYF. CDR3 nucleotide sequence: TGTGCCAGTAGTATAAGAGGGGGAAGGTACCAAGAGACCCAGTACTTC. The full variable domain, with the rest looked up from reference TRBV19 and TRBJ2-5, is DGGITQSPKYLFRKEGQNVTLSCEQNLNHDAMYWYRQDPGQGLRLIYYSQIVNDFQKGDIAEGYSVSREKKESFPLTVTSAQKNPTAFYLCASSIRGGRYQETQYFGPGTRLLVL.

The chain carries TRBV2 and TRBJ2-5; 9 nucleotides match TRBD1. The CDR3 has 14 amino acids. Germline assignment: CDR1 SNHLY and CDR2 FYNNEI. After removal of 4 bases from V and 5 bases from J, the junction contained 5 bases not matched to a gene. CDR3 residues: CASSADRGRETQYF. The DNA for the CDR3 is TGTGCCAGCAGTGCGGACAGGGGAAGGGAGACCCAGTACTTC.

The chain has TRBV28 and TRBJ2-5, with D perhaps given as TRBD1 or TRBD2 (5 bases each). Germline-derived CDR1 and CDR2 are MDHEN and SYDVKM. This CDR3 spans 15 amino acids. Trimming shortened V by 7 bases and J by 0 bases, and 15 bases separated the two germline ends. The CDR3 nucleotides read TGTGCCAGCAACTCGGTTGGGGGTTACCAAGAGACCCAGTACTTC. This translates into CASNSVGGYQETQYF.

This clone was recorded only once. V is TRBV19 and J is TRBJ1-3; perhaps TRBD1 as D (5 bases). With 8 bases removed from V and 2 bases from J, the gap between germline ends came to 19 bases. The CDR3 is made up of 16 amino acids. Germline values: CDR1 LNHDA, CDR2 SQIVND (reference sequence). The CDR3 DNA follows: TGTGCCAGTCAGGCCCCCCCAGGGAGCCCTGGAAACACCATATATTTT. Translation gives CASQAPPGSPGNTIYF.

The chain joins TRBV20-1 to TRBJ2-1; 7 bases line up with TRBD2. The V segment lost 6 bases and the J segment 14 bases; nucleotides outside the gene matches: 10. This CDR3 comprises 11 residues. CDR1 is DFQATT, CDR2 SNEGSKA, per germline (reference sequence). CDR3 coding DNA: TGCAGTGCCCCCGATGGACTAGTGGAGTTCTTC. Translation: CSAPDGLVEFF.

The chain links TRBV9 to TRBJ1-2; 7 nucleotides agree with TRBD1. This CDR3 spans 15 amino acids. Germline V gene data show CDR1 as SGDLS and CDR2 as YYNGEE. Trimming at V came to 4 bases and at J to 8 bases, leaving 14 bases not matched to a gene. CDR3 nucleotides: TGTGCCAGCAGCATCCACAGGGGAAAGGGTGAGGGCTACACCTTC. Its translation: CASSIHRGKGEGYTF.